This TCR beta chain comes out of a study of cytomegalovirus exposure and HLA in healthy donors. Germline CDR1 is SNHLY and CDR2 is FYNNEI. Unmatched junction bases numbered 6, after V lost 2 bases and J lost 2 bases. The length of the CDR3 is 17 residues. Findings of the study overall: It was shown in a later analysis that HLA-associated TCR beta chains were more clonally expanded than other, equally common chains.

The PCR was carried out with 60 Vbeta primers and 13 Jbeta primers. The data were produced by immunoSEQ multiplex PCR, yet TCRdb's version contains in-frame clones alone and is incomplete. The sample holds roughly 180,000 clones, approximately 80% seen once. Regarding this clone: The target antigen is unknown.

The chain combines TRBV2 with TRBJ2-6; 7 bases agree with TRBD2. The source is a woman in her fifties or sixties in good health and CMV-seropositive. The specimen sequenced was PBMCs. The CDR3 DNA follows: TGTGCCAGCAGTGAAACTCCGGGACTAACTGGGGCCAACGTCCTGACTTTC. It yields the protein CASSETPGLTGANVLTF.